The 12 T cell receptor beta chains in this list originate from one sample, sequenced in a study of human T cells and chemical hapten exposure. MiXCR was run by TCRdb on the RACE reads, yielding one entry per CDR3 protein. The top ten hold around 8.9% of the sample, which has tens of thousands of distinct CDR3 sequences, about 32% seen once. The sample's time point: patch test 1, 2 weeks after DPC sensitization. The treatment here: therapeutic diphenylcyclopropenone sensitization with weekly scalp DPC. The source material was whole blood, sampled in connection with sensitization to the hapten diphenylcyclopropenone (DPC). Receptor source: a man between 40 and 49 years old with alopecia areata. Some clones in this sample may be carry-over from other donors' samples.

This chain uses TRBV9 with TRBJ2-2; D unresolved. Germline loops: CDR1 SGDLS, CDR2 YYNGEE. Trimming took 0 bases from V and 0 from J, leaving 3 bases between them. This CDR3 spans 14 amino acids. CDR3 loop: CASSVAANTGELFF. CDR3 DNA sequence: TGTGCCAGCAGCGTAGCAGCGAACACCGGGGAGCTGTTTTTT.

This clonotype was counted a single time. A read error may account for a junction end that differs from germline. The V and J genes are TRBV4-3 and TRBJ1-1; 9 bases agree with TRBD1. CDR1 and CDR2 from the germline V gene are LGHNA and YSLEER. The CDR3 runs to 15 residues. Here the CDR3 reads CASSQGTGPNTETFF. CDR3 nucleotide sequence: TGCGCCAGCAGCCAGGGGACAGGGCCGAACACTGAAACTTTCTTT.

This clonotype was counted only a few times. The V gene is TRBV7-7, the J gene TRBJ2-7; D might be TRBD1 (5 bases). Between the trimmed V and J ends, which lost 4 bases and 3 bases, there was a span of 10 bases. The CDR3 contains 13 residues. Germline V CDR1 and CDR2: SSHAT, FNYEAQ (reference sequence). CDR3 protein: CASSSGHNYEQYF. The CDR3 coding sequence is TGTGCCAGCAGCTCAGGACACAACTACGAGCAGTACTTC.

This clonotype occurred a few times. Here the CDR3 reads CASAGQSESNQPQHF. In DNA, the CDR3 is TGTGCCAGCGCCGGGCAATCGGAAAGCAATCAGCCCCAGCATTTT. The chain carries TRBV19 and TRBJ1-5, with unresolved D. The CDR3 length is 15 residues. The V gene's germline CDR1 is LNHDA and CDR2 SQIVND (reference sequence). Trimming removed 9 bases from V and 1 base from J, with 16 bases in between. Drawing the rest from reference TRBV19 and TRBJ1-5, the complete variable domain is DGGITQSPKYLFRKEGQNVTLSCEQNLNHDAMYWYRQDPGQGLRLIYYSQIVNDFQKGDIAEGYSVSREKKESFPLTVTSAQKNPTAFYLCASAGQSESNQPQHFGDGTRLSIL.

This clonotype showed up just a few times. This rearrangement joins TRBV9 to TRBJ2-5; TRBD1 or TRBD2 may be the D gene (6 bases each). Germline loops: CDR1 SGDLS, CDR2 YYNGEE. This CDR3 has 14 residues. V lost 2 bases, J lost 5 bases, and 13 bases lay in between. CDR3 nucleotides: TGTGCCAGCAGCGTCTGGGGGGCAGCGGAGACCCAGTACTTC. As protein: CASSVWGAAETQYF. Full variable domain (outside the CDR3, taken from reference TRBV9 and TRBJ2-5): DSGVTQTPKHLITATGQRVTLRCSPRSGDLSVYWYQQSLDQGLQFLIQYYNGEERAKGNILERFSAQQFPDLHSELNLSSLELGDSALYFCASSVWGAAETQYFGPGTRLLVL.

The chain combines TRBV5-1 with TRBJ2-1; no clear D. This CDR3 contains 17 residues. Trimming took 4 bases from V and 0 from J, leaving 17 bases between them. Germline CDR1 SGHRS, CDR2 YFSETQ. This CDR3 reads CASSPGLGGSSYNEQFF. DNA for the CDR3: TGCGCCAGCAGCCCGGGCTTGGGCGGCAGCTCCTACAATGAGCAGTTCTTC.

A remark on this clonotype: One junction end disagrees with the germline gene, perhaps due to a read error. The chain recombines TRBV7-2 with TRBJ2-1; a weak D match, TRBD2 (6 bases). There are 16 residues in the CDR3. Germline assignment: CDR1 SGHTA and CDR2 FQGNSA. The CDR3 DNA follows: TGTGCCAGCAGCTTAGACGGGGGATCCACCTACGATGAGCAGTTCTTC. Translating gives CASSLDGGSTYDEQFF.

This chain uses TRBV4-2 with TRBJ1-4, with TRBD1 identical over 9 bases. Germline CDR1 and CDR2: LGHNA and YNFKEQ. The CDR3 totals 16 residues. The J segment lost 4 bases and the V segment lost 2 bases, leaving 5 bases of the junction unmatched. The CDR3 region has the DNA TGTGCCAGCAGCCAAAATACGGGACAGGGTAATGAAAAACTGTTTTTT. Its translation is CASSQNTGQGNEKLFF.

This clonotype was seen only a few times. The chain uses TRBV20-1 and TRBJ2-1, with D possibly matching TRBD1 (6 bases). The germline gives CDR1 DFQATT, CDR2 SNEGSKA (reference sequence). Trimming took 3 bases from V and 8 from J, leaving 14 bases between them. The CDR3 totals 13 residues. The CDR3 spells CSARGANYDEQFF. The CDR3 DNA sequence: TGCAGTGCTAGGGGGGCCAATTATGATGAGCAGTTCTTC.

This chain connects TRBV9 to TRBJ2-2; maybe TRBD2 (6 bases). V shed 4 bases and J shed 7 bases, with 17 bases lying between them. CDR1 SGDLS and CDR2 YYNGEE come from the germline V gene. CDR3 length: 15 residues. CDR3 amino acids: CASSPRPGTFGELFF. The CDR3 DNA sequence: TGTGCCAGCAGCCCCCGCCCCGGGACTTTCGGGGAGCTGTTTTTT.

The chain joins TRBV5-8 to TRBJ2-7; D is perhaps TRBD1 (5 bases). CDR3 length: 13 amino acids. V lost 3 bases and J 0 bases, leaving 7 bases between the germline ends. Germline V gene data show CDR1 as SGHTS and CDR2 as YDEGEE. The CDR3 DNA reads TGTGCCAGCAGCTCGACAGACTCCTACGAGCAGTACTTC. As protein: CASSSTDSYEQYF.

The chain employs TRBV10-3 and TRBJ2-1; the match to TRBD2 covers 7 bases. The J segment lost 8 bases and the V segment lost 4 bases, leaving 2 bases of the junction unmatched. The CDR3 consists of 12 residues. CDR1 and CDR2 from the germline V gene are ENHRY and SYGVKD. CDR3 sequence: CAISVAGDEQFF. The CDR3 DNA follows: TGTGCCATCAGTGTCGCGGGAGATGAGCAGTTCTTC.